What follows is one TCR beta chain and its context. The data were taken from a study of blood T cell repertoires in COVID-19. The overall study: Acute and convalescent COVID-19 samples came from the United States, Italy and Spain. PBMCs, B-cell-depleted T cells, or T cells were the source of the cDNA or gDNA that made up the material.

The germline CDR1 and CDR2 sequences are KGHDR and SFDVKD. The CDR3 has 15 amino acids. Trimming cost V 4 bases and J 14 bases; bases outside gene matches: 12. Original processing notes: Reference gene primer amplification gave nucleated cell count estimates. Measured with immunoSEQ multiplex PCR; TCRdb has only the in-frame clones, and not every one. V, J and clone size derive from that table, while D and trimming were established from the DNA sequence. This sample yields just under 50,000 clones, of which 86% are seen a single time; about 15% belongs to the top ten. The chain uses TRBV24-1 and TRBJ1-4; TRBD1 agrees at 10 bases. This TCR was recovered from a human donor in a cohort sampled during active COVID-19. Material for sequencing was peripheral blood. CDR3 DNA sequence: TGTGCCACCAGTGACCCAAGACAGGGGGCCGCTTTGCTGTTTTTT. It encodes CATSDPRQGAALLFF.